This T cell receptor beta chain appears in the sequencing data of a study of blood T cell repertoires in COVID-19. The wider study: The United States, Italy and Spain supplied acute and convalescent COVID-19 samples. The analysed material was cDNA or gDNA that came from T cells, B-cell-depleted T cells, or PBMCs.

The V and J ends lost 5 bases and 0 bases, in that order; junction bases with no gene match: 4. CDR3 length: 15 residues. The germline gives CDR1 MNHEY, CDR2 SVGAGI. Per the study methods: Counts of nucleated cells, estimated from reference gene primer amplification, were obtained. Assay used: immunoSEQ multiplex PCR; TCRdb lists only in-frame clones, some missing. V and J calls and clone size are as listed in that table; D and trimming were resolved from the DNA. Of 100,000 to 150,000 clones listed, around 87% are singletons. The chain employs TRBV6-5 and TRBJ1-2; the match to TRBD1 covers 9 bases. The material sequenced was peripheral blood. This receptor was obtained from a woman aged 60-70 years with acute or convalescent COVID-19. Here the CDR3 DNA reads TGTGCCAGCAGTATGACAGGGGGGCCTAACTATGGCTACACCTTC. Amino acid sequence: CASSMTGGPNYGYTF.